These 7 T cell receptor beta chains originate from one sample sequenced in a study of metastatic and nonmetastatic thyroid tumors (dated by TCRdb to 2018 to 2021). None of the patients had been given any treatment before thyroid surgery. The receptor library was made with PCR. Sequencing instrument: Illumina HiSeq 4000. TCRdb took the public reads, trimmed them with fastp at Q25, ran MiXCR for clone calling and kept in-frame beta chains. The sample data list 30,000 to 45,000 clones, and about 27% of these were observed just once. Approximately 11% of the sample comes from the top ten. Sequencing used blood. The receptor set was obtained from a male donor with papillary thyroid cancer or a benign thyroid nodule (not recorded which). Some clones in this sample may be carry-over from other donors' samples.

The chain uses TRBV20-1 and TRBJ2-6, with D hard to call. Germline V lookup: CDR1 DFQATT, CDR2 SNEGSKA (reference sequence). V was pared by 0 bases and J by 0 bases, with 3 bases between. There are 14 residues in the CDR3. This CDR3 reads CSARDGSGANVLTF. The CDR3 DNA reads TGCAGTGCTAGAGATGGCTCTGGGGCCAACGTCCTGACTTTC.

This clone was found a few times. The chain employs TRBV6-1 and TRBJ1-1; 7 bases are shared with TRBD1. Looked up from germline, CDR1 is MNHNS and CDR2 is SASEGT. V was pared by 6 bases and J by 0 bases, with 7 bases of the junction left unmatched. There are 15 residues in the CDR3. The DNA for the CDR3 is TGTGCCAGCAGAGCGTCGGGACAGATGAACACTGAAGCTTTCTTT. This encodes CASRASGQMNTEAFF.

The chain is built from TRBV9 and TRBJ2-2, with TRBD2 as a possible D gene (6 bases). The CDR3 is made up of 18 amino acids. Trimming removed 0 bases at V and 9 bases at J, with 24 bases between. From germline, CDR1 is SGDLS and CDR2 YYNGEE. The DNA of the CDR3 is TGTGCCAGCAGCGTAGCCGGGAGTCATGGAGGGGTAGCCTGGGAGCTGTTTTTT. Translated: CASSVAGSHGGVAWELFF.

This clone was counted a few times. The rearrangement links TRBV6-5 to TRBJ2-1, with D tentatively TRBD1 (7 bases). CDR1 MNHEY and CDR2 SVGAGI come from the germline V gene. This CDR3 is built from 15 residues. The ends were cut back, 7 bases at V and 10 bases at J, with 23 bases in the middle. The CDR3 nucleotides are TGTGCCAGCACCGCAAAGGAGGGGGCCGGGGTCGAGCAGTTCTTC. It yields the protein CASTAKEGAGVEQFF.

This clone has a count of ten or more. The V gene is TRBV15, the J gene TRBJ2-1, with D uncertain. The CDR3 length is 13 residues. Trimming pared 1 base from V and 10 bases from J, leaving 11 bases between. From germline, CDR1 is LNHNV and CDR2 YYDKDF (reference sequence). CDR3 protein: CATSRAGLWEQFF. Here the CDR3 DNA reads TGTGCCACCAGCAGAGCCGGGTTGTGGGAGCAGTTCTTC. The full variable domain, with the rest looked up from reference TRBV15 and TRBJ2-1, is DAMVIQNPRYQVTQFGKPVTLSCSQTLNHNVMYWYQQKSSQAPKLLFHYYDKDFNNEADTPDNFQSRRPNTSFCFLDIRSPGLGDTAMYLCATSRAGLWEQFFGPGTRLTVL.

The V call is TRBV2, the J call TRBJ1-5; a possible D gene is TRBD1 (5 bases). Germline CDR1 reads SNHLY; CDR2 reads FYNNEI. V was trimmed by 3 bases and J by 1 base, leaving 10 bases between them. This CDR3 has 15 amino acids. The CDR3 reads CASSDRGTSNQPQHF. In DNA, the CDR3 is TGTGCCAGCAGTGATAGAGGGACGAGCAATCAGCCCCAGCATTTT.

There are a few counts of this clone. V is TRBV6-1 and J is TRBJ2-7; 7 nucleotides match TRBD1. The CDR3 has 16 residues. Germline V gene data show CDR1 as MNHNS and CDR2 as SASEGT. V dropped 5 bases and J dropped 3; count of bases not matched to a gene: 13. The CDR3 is CASSMGSGTALYEQYF. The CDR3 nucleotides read TGTGCCAGCAGTATGGGTTCCGGGACAGCCCTCTACGAGCAGTACTTC.